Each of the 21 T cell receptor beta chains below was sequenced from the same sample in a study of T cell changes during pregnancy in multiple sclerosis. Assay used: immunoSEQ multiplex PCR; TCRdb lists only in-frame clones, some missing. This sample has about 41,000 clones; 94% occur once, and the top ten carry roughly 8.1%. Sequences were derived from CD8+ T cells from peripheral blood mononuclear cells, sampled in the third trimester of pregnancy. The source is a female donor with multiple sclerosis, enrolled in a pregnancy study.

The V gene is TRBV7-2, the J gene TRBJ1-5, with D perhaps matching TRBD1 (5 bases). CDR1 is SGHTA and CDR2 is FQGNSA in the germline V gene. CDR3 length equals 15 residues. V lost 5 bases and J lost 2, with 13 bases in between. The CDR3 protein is CASSPSGTRNQPQHF. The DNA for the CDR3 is TGTGCCAGCAGCCCCTCCGGGACTCGCAATCAGCCCCAGCATTTT.

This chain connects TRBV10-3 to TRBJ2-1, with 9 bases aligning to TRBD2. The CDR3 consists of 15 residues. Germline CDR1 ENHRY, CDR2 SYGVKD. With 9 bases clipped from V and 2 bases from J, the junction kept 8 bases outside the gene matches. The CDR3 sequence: CAMREGGKTYNEQFF. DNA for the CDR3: TGTGCCATGCGGGAGGGCGGGAAGACCTACAATGAGCAGTTCTTC.

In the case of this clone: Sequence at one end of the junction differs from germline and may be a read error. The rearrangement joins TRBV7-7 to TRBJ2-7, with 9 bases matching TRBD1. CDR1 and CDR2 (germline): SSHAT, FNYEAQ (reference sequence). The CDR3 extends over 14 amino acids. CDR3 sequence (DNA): TGTGCTAGCAGCCACGGACAGGGGAACTACGAGCAGTACTTC. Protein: CASSHGQGNYEQYF.

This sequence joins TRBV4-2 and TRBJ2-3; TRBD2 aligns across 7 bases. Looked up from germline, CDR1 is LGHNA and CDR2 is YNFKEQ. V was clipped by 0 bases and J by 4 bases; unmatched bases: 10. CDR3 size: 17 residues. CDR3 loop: CASSQEGGRAVADTQYF. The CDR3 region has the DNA TGTGCCAGCAGCCAAGAGGGGGGGAGGGCCGTTGCAGATACGCAGTATTTT.

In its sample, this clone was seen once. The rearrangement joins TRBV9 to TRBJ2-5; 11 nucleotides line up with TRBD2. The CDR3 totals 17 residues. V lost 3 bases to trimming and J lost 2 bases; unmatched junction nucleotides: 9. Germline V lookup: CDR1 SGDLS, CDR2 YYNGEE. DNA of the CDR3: TGTGCCAGCAGCGCAAGCCCGGGACTAGCGGCGCAAGAGACCCAGTACTTC. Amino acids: CASSASPGLAAQETQYF.

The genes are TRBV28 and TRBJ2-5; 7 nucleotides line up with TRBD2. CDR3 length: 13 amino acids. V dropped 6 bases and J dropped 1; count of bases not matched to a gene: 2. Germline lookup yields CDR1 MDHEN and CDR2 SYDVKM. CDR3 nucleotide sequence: TGTGCCAGCAGGCTAGCGGTCCAAGAGACCCAGTACTTC. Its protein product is CASRLAVQETQYF.

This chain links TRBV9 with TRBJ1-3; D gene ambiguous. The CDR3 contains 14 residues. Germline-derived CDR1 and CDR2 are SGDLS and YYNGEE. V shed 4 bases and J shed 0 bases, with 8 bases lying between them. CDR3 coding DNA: TGTGCCAGCAGCCCCTCGGTCTCTGGAAACACCATATATTTT. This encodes CASSPSVSGNTIYF.

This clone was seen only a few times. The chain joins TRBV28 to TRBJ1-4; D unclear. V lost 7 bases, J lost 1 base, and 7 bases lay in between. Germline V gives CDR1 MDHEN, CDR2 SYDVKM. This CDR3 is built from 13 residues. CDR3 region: CASTVRTNEKLFF. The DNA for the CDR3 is TGTGCCAGCACCGTCCGAACTAATGAAAAACTGTTTTTT.

CDR3 in amino acids: CASSYLPGQGKREPGTDTQYF. CDR3 in DNA: TGCGCCAGCAGCTACCTCCCGGGACAGGGGAAGCGGGAGCCGGGCACAGATACGCAGTATTTT. This rearrangement joins TRBV5-1 to TRBJ2-3; 10 bases fit TRBD1. Germline V gene lookup returns CDR1 SGHRS and CDR2 YFSETQ. The length of the CDR3 is 21 residues. The ends lost 3 bases at V and 1 base at J; junction bases unmatched: 20.

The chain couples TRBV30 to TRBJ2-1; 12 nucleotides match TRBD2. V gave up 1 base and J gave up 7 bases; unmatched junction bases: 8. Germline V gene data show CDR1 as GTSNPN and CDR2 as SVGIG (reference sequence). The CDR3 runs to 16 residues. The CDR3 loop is CAWSEMTSGRRNEQFF. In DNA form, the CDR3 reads TGTGCCTGGAGTGAGATGACTAGCGGGAGACGTAATGAGCAGTTCTTC.

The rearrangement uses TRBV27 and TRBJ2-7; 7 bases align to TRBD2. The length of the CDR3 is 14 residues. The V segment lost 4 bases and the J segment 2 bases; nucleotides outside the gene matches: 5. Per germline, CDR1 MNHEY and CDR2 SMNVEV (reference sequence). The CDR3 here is CASSYSGPTYEQYF. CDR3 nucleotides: TGTGCCAGCAGTTATAGCGGGCCAACCTACGAGCAGTACTTC.

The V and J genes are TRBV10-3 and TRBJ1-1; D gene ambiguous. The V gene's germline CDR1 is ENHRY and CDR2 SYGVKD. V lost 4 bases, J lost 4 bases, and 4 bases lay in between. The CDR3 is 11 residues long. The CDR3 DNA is TGTGCCATCAGTGCTAGCACTGAAGCTTTCTTT. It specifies CAISASTEAFF.

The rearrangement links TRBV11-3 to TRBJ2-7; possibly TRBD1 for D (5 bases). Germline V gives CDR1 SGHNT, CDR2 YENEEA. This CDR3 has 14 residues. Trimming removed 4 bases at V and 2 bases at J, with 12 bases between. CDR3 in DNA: TGTGCCAGCAGCTCATACGACAGCCCCTACGAGCAGTACTTC. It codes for CASSSYDSPYEQYF.

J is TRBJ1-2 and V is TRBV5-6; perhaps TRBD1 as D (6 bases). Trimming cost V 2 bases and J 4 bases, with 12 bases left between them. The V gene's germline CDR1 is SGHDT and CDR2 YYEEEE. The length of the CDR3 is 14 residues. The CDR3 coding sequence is TGTGCCAGCAGCTTCCAACAGGGTGTCTATGGCTACACCTTC. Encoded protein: CASSFQQGVYGYTF.

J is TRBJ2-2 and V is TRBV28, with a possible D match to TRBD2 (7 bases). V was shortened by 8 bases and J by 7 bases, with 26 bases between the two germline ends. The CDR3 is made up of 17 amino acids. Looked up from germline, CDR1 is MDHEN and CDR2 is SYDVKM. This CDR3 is CASGQGGRAKVFGELFF. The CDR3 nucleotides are TGTGCCAGCGGTCAAGGGGGGAGGGCCAAGGTATTCGGGGAGCTGTTTTTT.

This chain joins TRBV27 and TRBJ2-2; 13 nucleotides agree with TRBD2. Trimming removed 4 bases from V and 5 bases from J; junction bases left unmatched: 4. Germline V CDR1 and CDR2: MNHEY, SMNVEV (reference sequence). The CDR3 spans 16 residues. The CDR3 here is CASSSGTSGATGELFF. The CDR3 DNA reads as TGTGCCAGCAGTTCAGGGACTAGCGGGGCTACCGGGGAGCTGTTTTTT.

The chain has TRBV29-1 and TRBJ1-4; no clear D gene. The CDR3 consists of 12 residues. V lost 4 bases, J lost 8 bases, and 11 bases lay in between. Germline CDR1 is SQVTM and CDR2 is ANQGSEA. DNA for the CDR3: TGCAGCGTTGGGTCAGGTGGAGAAAAACTGTTTTTT. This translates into CSVGSGGEKLFF.

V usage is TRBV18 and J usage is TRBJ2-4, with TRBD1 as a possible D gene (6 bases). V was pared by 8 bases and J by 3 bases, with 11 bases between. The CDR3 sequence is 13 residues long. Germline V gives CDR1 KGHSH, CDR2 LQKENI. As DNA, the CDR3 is TGTGCCAGCCACTGGGACAACAAAAACATTCAGTACTTC. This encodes CASHWDNKNIQYF.

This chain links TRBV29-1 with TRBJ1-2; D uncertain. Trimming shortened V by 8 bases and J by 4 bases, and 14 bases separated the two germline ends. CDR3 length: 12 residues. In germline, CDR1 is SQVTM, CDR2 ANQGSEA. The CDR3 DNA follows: TGCAGCTCCGCGGAAGGAACCTATGGCTACACCTTC. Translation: CSSAEGTYGYTF.

Written as DNA, the CDR3 is TGTGCCAGCAGCTTACCAGGTACCGGGGAGCTGTTTTTT. Its protein is CASSLPGTGELFF. The V and J genes are TRBV7-9 and TRBJ2-2; unclear D gene. This CDR3 is 13 amino acids long. Germline loops: CDR1 SEHNR, CDR2 FQNEAQ (reference sequence). Trimming stripped 2 bases from V and 5 bases from J, with 6 bases between.

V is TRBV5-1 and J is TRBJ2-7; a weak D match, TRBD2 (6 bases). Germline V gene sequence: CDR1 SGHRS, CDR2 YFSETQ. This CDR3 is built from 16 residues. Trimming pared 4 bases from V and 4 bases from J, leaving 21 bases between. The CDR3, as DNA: TGCGCCAGCAGCCCGGGACTGCCGTCCAGATTATACGAGCAGTACTTC. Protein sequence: CASSPGLPSRLYEQYF.